The clone carrying this TCR beta chain was found many times. Its antigen is as yet unknown. The authors ran a second PCR of roughly 6 to 11 cycles using a sample-barcoded 5' primer and a J-beta primer mix. Each CDR3 protein gets one entry after TCRdb re-called the 5' RACE reads with MiXCR. This sample has around 850,000 distinct CDR3 sequences; about 36% occur once, and the top ten carry 13%. The data derive from a study of blood T cells in healthy people across ages. Study findings and constraints: Long-lived and aged donors differed, with more naive CD4+ cells and higher diversity in the long-lived. Because sorting was not performed, PBMCs prevented conclusive naive versus antigen-experienced comparison. Strongly correlated with naive T cell percentage was TCR beta diversity.

Healthy Caucasian individuals from Russia aged roughly 6 to 100 served as donors. V lost 3 bases to trimming and J lost 2 bases, with 14 bases between them. CDR3 length: 16 amino acids. The germline V gene has CDR1 MNHEY and CDR2 SVGEGT. The specimen was blood. The sequence was obtained from a man between 18 and 29 years old in good health. The chain recombines TRBV6-2 or TRBV6-3 with TRBJ2-4, with D possibly being TRBD2 (6 bases). The CDR3, as DNA: TGTGCCAGCAGTTATCGCCTCGGGAGCTCCAAAAACATTCAGTACTTC. It is translated as CASSYRLGSSKNIQYF.